A selection of T cell receptor beta chains follows, all from one sample in a study of Graves' ophthalmopathy and Graves' hyperthyroidism. TCRdb ran MiXCR on the multiplex PCR reads and lists one entry per CDR3 protein. The data show more than 300,000 distinct CDR3 sequences, 15% to 19% seen once. Sequences were obtained from peripheral blood. These receptors originate from a woman younger than 30 with stable Graves' hyperthyroidism. Each CDR3 is given with its conserved first and last residue. A D gene is named only where the DNA matches it firmly. For some rows the clone size is stated as once, few or many, or as a class when expanded; others skip it.

j_call,v_call,d_call,clone_size,cdr3_aa,cdr3_nt
TRBJ1-1,TRBV5-6,-,-,CASSFGFTNTEAFF,TGTGCCAGCAGCTTCGGGTTCACGAACACTGAAGCTTTCTTT
TRBJ1-6,TRBV18,-,-,CASSLRFSYNSPLHF,TGTGCCAGCTCACTCCGGTTCTCCTATAATTCACCCCTCCACTTT
TRBJ2-7,TRBV11-2,-,many,CASSSDGFSYEQYF,TGTGCCAGCAGCTCAGACGGGTTCTCCTACGAGCAGTACTTC
TRBJ1-1,TRBV2,TRBD1,many,CASGSTGVGGSEAFF,TGTGCCAGCGGCAGCACAGGGGTTGGGGGATCTGAAGCTTTCTTT
TRBJ2-2,TRBV12-5,-,many,CASGPTDLGTGELFF,TGTGCTAGTGGTCCGACGGACCTCGGCACCGGGGAGCTGTTTTTT
TRBJ1-1,TRBV7-3,TRBD1,many,CASSPTGDMNTEAFF,TGTGCCAGCAGCCCTACAGGGGACATGAACACTGAAGCTTTCTTT
TRBJ2-7,TRBV12-3/TRBV12-4,-,many,CASSFPQAQNEQYF,TGTGCCAGCAGTTTCCCACAGGCTCAGAACGAGCAGTACTTC
TRBJ2-7,TRBV7-6,-,many,CASSLRGARREQYF,TGTGCCAGCAGCTTACGGGGGGCAAGGCGCGAGCAGTACTTC
TRBJ2-7,TRBV20-1,TRBD1,many,CSARPAQGARIYEQYF,TGCAGTGCTAGACCAGCTCAGGGGGCGCGGATCTACGAGCAGTACTTC
TRBJ1-1,TRBV28,TRBD1,-,CACSLTGENTEAFF,TGTGCCTGCAGTTTGACAGGGGAAAACACTGAAGCTTTCTTT
TRBJ1-2,TRBV18,TRBD1,-,CASTSDRTGVFYGYTF,TGTGCCAGCACCTCCGACAGGACAGGGGTCTTCTATGGCTACACCTTC
TRBJ1-6,TRBV19,TRBD1,many,CASNDGTGDSPLHF,TGTGCCAGTAACGATGGGACAGGAGATTCACCCCTCCACTTT
TRBJ1-1,TRBV6-5,-,many,CASSYSGGTEAFF,TGTGCCAGCAGTTACAGCGGGGGCACTGAAGCTTTCTTT
TRBJ1-2,TRBV5-1,-,many,CASSLVLDGNGYTF,TGCGCCAGCAGCTTGGTTCTGGACGGAAATGGCTACACCTTC
TRBJ1-2,TRBV12-3/TRBV12-4,-,many,CASSLQGYGYTF,TGTGCCAGCAGCTTACAGGGTTATGGCTACACCTTC
TRBJ2-7,TRBV3-1,-,-,CASSPGGLPGNEQYF,TGTGCCAGCAGCCCCGGGGGGCTCCCGGGCAACGAGCAGTACTTC
TRBJ2-7,TRBV5-1,-,-,CASSRTTGADSYEQYF,TGCGCCAGCAGCCGAACGACGGGGGCTGACTCCTACGAGCAGTACTTC
TRBJ2-5,TRBV5-6,-,many,CASSLGGAEYQETQYF,TGTGCCAGCAGCTTGGGAGGGGCCGAGTACCAAGAGACCCAGTACTTC
TRBJ2-3,TRBV20-1,-,-,CSANDDTPDTQYF,TGCAGTGCTAATGATGACACGCCAGATACGCAGTATTTT
TRBJ1-6,TRBV2,-,many,CASGDTGGMDSPLHF,TGTGCCAGCGGTGACACGGGGGGCATGGATTCACCCCTCCACTTT
TRBJ1-2,TRBV18,-,few,CASSPESGRNGYTF,TGTGCCAGCTCACCAGAGTCCGGAAGAAATGGCTACACCTTC
TRBJ2-2,TRBV25-1,-,few,CASSQGGGAIGELFF,TGTGCCAGCAGCCAGGGTGGGGGGGCAATCGGGGAGCTGTTTTTT
TRBJ2-7,TRBV5-1,-,many,CASSLDTGDSYEQYF,TGCGCCAGCAGCTTGGACACAGGGGACTCTTACGAGCAGTACTTC
TRBJ2-7,TRBV10-1,-,many,CASSEGSSYEQYF,TGCGCCAGCAGTGAGGGCAGCTCCTACGAGCAGTACTTC
TRBJ2-2,TRBV10-2,-,many,CASSEKNTGELFF,TGCGCCAGCAGTGAGAAGAACACCGGGGAGCTGTTTTTT
TRBJ1-2,TRBV4-1,-,many,CASSQDPGFYGYTF,TGCGCCAGCAGCCAAGATCCGGGATTCTATGGCTACACCTTC
TRBJ1-1,TRBV29-1,-,many,CSVLEPGRTNTEAFF,TGCAGCGTCCTCGAACCGGGACGGACGAACACTGAAGCTTTCTTT
TRBJ2-5,TRBV19,TRBD2,once,CASSILAGQQETQYF,TGTGCCAGTAGTATACTAGCGGGACAACAAGAGACCCAGTACTTC
TRBJ2-5,TRBV7-2,TRBD2,many,CASSAQRGPQETQYF,TGTGCCAGCAGCGCGCAGCGGGGGCCCCAAGAGACCCAGTACTTC
TRBJ2-2,TRBV7-2,-,many,CASSEDSFTGELFF,TGTGCCAGCAGCGAGGACTCCTTCACCGGGGAGCTGTTTTTT
TRBJ2-7,TRBV12-3/TRBV12-4,TRBD2,many,CASSRTSGSGYEQYF,TGTGCCAGCAGTCGGACTAGCGGGAGTGGGTACGAGCAGTACTTC
TRBJ1-1,TRBV5-1,-,many,CASSPGGTLNTEAFF,TGCGCCAGCAGCCCCGGCGGGACCCTGAACACTGAAGCTTTCTTT
TRBJ1-5,TRBV12-3/TRBV12-4,-,many,CASSFGLGQPQHF,TGTGCCAGCAGTTTTGGGTTGGGGCAGCCCCAGCATTTT
TRBJ2-2,TRBV6-5,TRBD1,many,CASSTGAAGELFF,TGTGCCAGCAGTACAGGGGCGGCCGGGGAGCTGTTTTTT
TRBJ2-7,TRBV24-1,TRBD1,many,CATSGGTGNSYEQYF,TGTGCCACCAGTGGGGGGACAGGGAATTCTTACGAGCAGTACTTC
TRBJ1-6,TRBV28,-,-,CASSLTQRYNSPLHF,TGTGCCAGCAGTTTGACCCAGAGGTATAATTCACCCCTCCACTTT
TRBJ2-7,TRBV7-8,TRBD1,many,CASQKQGNRDEQYF,TGTGCCAGCCAGAAACAGGGGAACAGGGACGAGCAGTACTTC
TRBJ1-1,TRBV9,-,-,CASTAPWEGAAEAFF,TGTGCCAGCACCGCCCCGTGGGAGGGTGCGGCTGAAGCTTTCTTT
TRBJ1-1,TRBV9,TRBD1,many,CASSVSTDTGGNTEAFF,TGTGCCAGCAGCGTTTCTACCGACACAGGGGGGAACACTGAAGCTTTCTTT
TRBJ1-2,TRBV12-3/TRBV12-4,TRBD1,many,CASSSSTGVYGYTF,TGTGCCAGCAGTTCCTCCACAGGGGTCTATGGCTACACCTTC
TRBJ2-7,TRBV24-1,TRBD2,few,CATSEGTGTSGYEQYF,TGTGCCACCAGTGAGGGGACCGGGACTAGCGGCTACGAGCAGTACTTC
TRBJ1-5,TRBV11-2,-,many,CASSLEGLVTVGQPQHF,TGTGCCAGCAGCTTAGAAGGTCTGGTCACGGTGGGCCAGCCCCAGCATTTT
TRBJ2-2,TRBV11-2,-,few,CASRSLGGNTGELFF,TGTGCCAGCAGATCCCTAGGGGGGAACACCGGGGAGCTGTTTTTT
TRBJ2-2,TRBV7-9,-,few,CASSLGEMNTGELFF,TGTGCCAGCAGCTTAGGGGAAATGAACACCGGGGAGCTGTTTTTT
TRBJ1-3,TRBV6-1,-,many,CASSKASSGNTIYF,TGTGCCAGCAGTAAGGCTAGCTCTGGAAACACCATATATTTT